This is a list of T cell receptor beta chains from one sample in a study of blood T cell repertoires in COVID-19. The protocol was immunoSEQ multiplex PCR, while the TCRdb copy is restricted to in-frame clones and leaves out a portion. The data show a few hundred thousand clones, with around four fifths seen just once and roughly 5.3% held by the top ten. What was sequenced was peripheral blood. All receptors derive from a woman aged 55-69 years who had recovered from COVID-19. The CDR3 runs from the conserved cysteine through the conserved F or W. The order of the fields is V gene, J gene, D gene, clone size, CDR3 protein, CDR3 DNA. D genes are given only for firm matches. Not every row has a clone size; where given, it reads once, few, many or a size class.

V: TRBV19
J: TRBJ1-3
D: -
size: -
CDR3: CASSIGGSTGNTIYF
DNA: TGTGCCAGTAGTATAGGTGGGAGTACTGGAAACACCATATATTTT

V: TRBV7-3
J: TRBJ1-5
D: -
size: -
CDR3: CASSLNGHDNQPQHF
DNA: TGTGCCAGCAGCTTAAATGGACACGACAATCAGCCCCAGCATTTT

V: TRBV11-2
J: TRBJ2-7
D: -
size: few
CDR3: CASSLGQATEQYF
DNA: TGTGCCAGCAGCTTAGGACAGGCTACGGAGCAGTACTTC

V: TRBV7-8
J: TRBJ2-5
D: TRBD2
size: -
CDR3: CASSLDPSGAETQYF
DNA: TGTGCCAGCAGCTTAGATCCTAGCGGGGCGGAGACCCAGTACTTC

V: TRBV13
J: TRBJ1-1
D: -
size: -
CDR3: CASSRTDMNTEAFF
DNA: TGTGCCAGCAGCAGAACAGACATGAACACTGAAGCTTTCTTT

V: TRBV12-5
J: TRBJ1-2
D: -
size: -
CDR3: CASGLTASYTF
DNA: TGTGCTAGTGGTTTAACAGCCAGCTACACCTTC

V: TRBV9
J: TRBJ1-1
D: -
size: few
CDR3: CASSLGQYTEAFF
DNA: TGTGCCAGCAGCCTAGGTCAGTACACTGAAGCTTTCTTT

V: TRBV5-1
J: TRBJ1-2
D: TRBD1
size: -
CDR3: CASSLGPGTEGSYGYTF
DNA: TGCGCCAGCAGCTTGGGCCCTGGGACAGAAGGGTCCTATGGCTACACCTTC

V: TRBV30
J: TRBJ2-7
D: -
size: -
CDR3: CAWTGNYEQYF
DNA: TGTGCCTGGACCGGGAACTACGAGCAGTACTTC

V: TRBV25-1
J: TRBJ2-5
D: TRBD2
size: -
CDR3: CASSEGASGGAETQYF
DNA: TGTGCCAGCAGTGAAGGGGCTAGCGGGGGTGCAGAGACCCAGTACTTC

V: TRBV4-1
J: TRBJ2-2
D: TRBD2
size: few
CDR3: CASSLSSGGATGELFF
DNA: TGCGCCAGCAGCCTGTCTAGCGGGGGGGCCACCGGGGAGCTGTTTTTT

V: TRBV24-1
J: TRBJ1-5
D: -
size: -
CDR3: CATRVGHSNQPQHF
DNA: TGTGCCACCAGGGTTGGGCATAGCAATCAGCCCCAGCATTTT

V: TRBV18
J: TRBJ1-6
D: TRBD1
size: -
CDR3: CASSRLSGTGPILHF
DNA: TGTGCCAGCTCACGCCTCTCCGGGACAGGCCCCATCCTCCACTTT

V: TRBV12-5
J: TRBJ1-3
D: -
size: -
CDR3: CASGLGGGFSGNTIYF
DNA: TGTGCTAGTGGTTTGGGGGGGGGTTTCTCTGGAAACACCATATATTTT

V: TRBV6-2/TRBV6-3
J: TRBJ1-6
D: TRBD1
size: -
CDR3: CASSYGQVLNSPLHF
DNA: TGTGCCAGCAGTTACGGACAGGTCCTTAATTCACCCCTCCACTTT

V: TRBV2
J: TRBJ2-7
D: -
size: -
CDR3: CASSEFIGRVVSEQYF
DNA: TGTGCCAGCAGTGAATTTATCGGCAGGGTGGTGAGCGAGCAGTACTTC

V: TRBV29-1
J: TRBJ1-2
D: -
size: few
CDR3: CSVEYSTQYGYTF
DNA: TGCAGCGTTGAGTACAGCACGCAATATGGCTACACCTTC

V: TRBV9
J: TRBJ2-5
D: -
size: -
CDR3: CASSPGQRETQYF
DNA: TGTGCCAGCAGCCCTGGCCAGCGAGAGACCCAGTACTTC

V: TRBV18
J: TRBJ2-3
D: -
size: -
CDR3: CASSPLSGGARDADTQYF
DNA: TGTGCCAGCTCACCATTGTCGGGGGGCGCTCGGGACGCAGATACGCAGTATTTT

V: TRBV7-8
J: TRBJ2-7
D: TRBD1
size: -
CDR3: CASSDRGSYEQYF
DNA: TGTGCCAGCAGCGACAGGGGTTCCTACGAGCAGTACTTC

V: TRBV19
J: TRBJ1-1
D: -
size: -
CDR3: CASSILIEGLNTEAFF
DNA: TGTGCCAGTAGTATACTAATTGAGGGATTGAACACTGAAGCTTTCTTT

V: TRBV3-1/TRBV3-2
J: TRBJ2-1
D: TRBD2
size: -
CDR3: CASSQAGGLYNEQFF
DNA: TGTGCCAGCAGCCAGGCGGGGGGGCTATACAATGAGCAGTTCTTC

V: TRBV10-3
J: TRBJ2-2
D: TRBD2
size: -
CDR3: CAISDPLAGGQSQSGELFF
DNA: TGTGCCATCAGTGATCCCCTAGCGGGGGGGCAGTCCCAAAGCGGGGAGCTGTTTTTT

V: TRBV18
J: TRBJ2-3
D: -
size: -
CDR3: CASSPPVTGSTDTQYF
DNA: TGTGCCAGCTCACCACCGGTAACAGGGAGCACAGATACGCAGTATTTT

V: TRBV6-6
J: TRBJ1-2
D: -
size: -
CDR3: CASSPGQNYGYTF
DNA: TGTGCCAGCAGTCCTGGACAGAACTATGGCTACACCTTC

V: TRBV12-5
J: TRBJ1-6
D: -
size: once
CDR3: CASGLVVARNSPLHF
DNA: TGTGCTAGTGGTTTGGTAGTGGCGCGGAATTCACCCCTCCACTTT

V: TRBV5-1
J: TRBJ2-2
D: -
size: -
CDR3: CASSRDYTGELFF
DNA: TGCGCCAGCAGCCGGGACTACACCGGGGAGCTGTTTTTT

V: TRBV29-1
J: TRBJ1-1
D: -
size: few
CDR3: CSGYTLNTEAFF
DNA: TGCAGCGGCTATACTCTGAACACTGAAGCTTTCTTT

V: TRBV7-6
J: TRBJ1-4
D: -
size: -
CDR3: CASSLGSGSNEKLFF
DNA: TGTGCCAGCAGCTTAGGTTCAGGGTCAAATGAAAAACTGTTTTTT

V: TRBV13
J: TRBJ2-3
D: -
size: -
CDR3: CASSLGQGEGTDTQYF
DNA: TGTGCCAGCAGCTTAGGACAGGGGGAGGGAACAGATACGCAGTATTTT

V: TRBV7-9
J: TRBJ1-4
D: TRBD1
size: once
CDR3: CASSPRQGREKLFF
DNA: TGTGCCAGCAGCCCAAGACAGGGACGGGAAAAACTGTTTTTT

V: TRBV5-1
J: TRBJ1-1
D: -
size: -
CDR3: CASSSSEMNTEAFF
DNA: TGCGCCAGCAGTTCGAGCGAAATGAACACTGAAGCTTTCTTT

V: TRBV30
J: TRBJ2-5
D: -
size: -
CDR3: CAWTGLGETQYF
DNA: TGTGCCTGGACAGGGTTGGGGGAGACCCAGTACTTC

V: TRBV4-1
J: TRBJ1-2
D: TRBD1
size: -
CDR3: CASSQPRVGQAASYGYTF
DNA: TGCGCCAGCAGCCAACCTAGGGTGGGACAGGCAGCCTCCTATGGCTACACCTTC

V: TRBV7-8
J: TRBJ1-2
D: TRBD1
size: -
CDR3: CASSTRQGHSNYGYTF
DNA: TGTGCCAGCAGCACGCGACAGGGCCATTCTAACTATGGCTACACCTTC

V: TRBV7-3
J: TRBJ2-3
D: TRBD2
size: -
CDR3: CASSFGLAGYDTQYF
DNA: TGTGCCAGCAGCTTTGGACTAGCGGGGTATGATACGCAGTATTTT

V: TRBV6-5
J: TRBJ1-4
D: TRBD1
size: -
CDR3: CASIRDRAFEKLFF
DNA: TGTGCCAGCATTCGGGACAGGGCCTTTGAAAAACTGTTTTTT

V: TRBV19
J: TRBJ2-5
D: -
size: -
CDR3: CASSSLQGGAETQYF
DNA: TGTGCCAGTAGTTCACTACAGGGAGGGGCGGAGACCCAGTACTTC

V: TRBV6-5
J: TRBJ2-3
D: TRBD2
size: -
CDR3: CASSRPGLGADTQYF
DNA: TGTGCCAGCAGCCGACCGGGACTAGGGGCAGATACGCAGTATTTT

V: TRBV7-8
J: TRBJ1-2
D: -
size: -
CDR3: CASSLLRDSGYTF
DNA: TGTGCCAGCAGCTTACTCCGGGACTCTGGCTACACCTTC